This T cell receptor (beta chain) was found in a study of blood T cell repertoires in COVID-19 (dated by TCRdb to 2018 to 2021). Looking at the study overall: Samples covering the acute and convalescent phases of COVID-19 were provided by collaborators in the United States, Italy and Spain. The prospective study material was composed of cDNA or gDNA derived from T cells, B-cell-depleted T cells, or PBMCs. The dataset comprised deeply sampled blood TCRbeta repertoires from subjects exposed to, actively infected with, or recovered from COVID-19. A freely available public database, intended as a resource for researchers studying the immune response to SARS-CoV-2, is where the repertoires were released. The samples were drawn from the first 160 participants of the ongoing ImmuneRACE study and from 1,254 subjects provided by 6 global collaborators. The sample metadata nearly always contained a de-identified subject ID, COVID-19 status, age in years and sex. Where available, HLA class I and class II types were taken from metadata supplied by the sample provider and were not determined by assay-based typing.

Concerning this clone: No cognate antigen has been identified for it. Base qualities are not at hand, and no much larger clone is one base apart.

Findings and caveats that apply to the study as a whole: How much clinical and demographic metadata was included differed by source and by participant, and the metadata was provided uncurated.

Enrolling through a virtual design, the prospective study's participants ranged in age from roughly 18 to 89 years and lived across about two dozen United States geographic areas. To assign participants to cohorts, the prospective study relied on clinical history that participants themselves reported in a screening survey and a study questionnaire. In the prospective study, mobile phlebotomists collected whole blood, serum and a nasopharyngeal or oropharyngeal swab from each participant. Over a roughly 2-month period, participants in the prospective study had the option of providing additional blood draws and questionnaires. Before DNA extraction, prospective study blood samples were shipped either frozen or at room temperature. TCRbeta CDR3 regions were amplified from genomic DNA by means of the immunoSEQ Assay, a bias-controlled multiplex PCR. Turning to the authors' computational methods: Within the assay, amplification of reference gene primers was used to estimate how many nucleated cells each sample contained. Sequence reads were collapsed and filtered to measure the absolute abundance of every unique TCRbeta CDR3 rearrangement. For each sample, productive Simpson clonality was calculated as the square root of Simpson's diversity index across productive rearrangements. As stored in TCRdb, this immuneACCESS dataset retains in-frame rearrangements with V and J assigned. A fraction of the clones does not appear; measured against another copy, unresolved V genes explain less than half of the discrepancy, and the remainder lacks a known reason. Clone size and V and J calls were adopted from that table, with D and trimming inferred from the DNA. The sample has fewer than 250,000 clones on record, approximately 86% of them singletons. 2% to 3% of the sample is taken by the ten largest.

Sequencing input: PBMCs or T cells enriched from blood (not recorded which). The sequence came from a woman younger than 45 with acute COVID-19.

The DNA reads as follows: TGTGCCATCAGTGACAGTCCGGGAAACAATGAGCAGTTCTTC. This translates into CAISDSPGNNEQFF. The receptor chain draws on TRBV10-3 and TRBJ2-1; a tentative D match to TRBD2 spans 5 bases. V loses 3 bases of germline sequence and J loses 5 bases, and the interval between the two ends is 11 bases. The CDR3 goes from the cysteine to the phenylalanine over 14 residues. Here the CDR3 DNA is all that survives: 42 bases in frame from base 1. CDR1 ENHRY and CDR2 SYGVKD are derived from the germline V gene.